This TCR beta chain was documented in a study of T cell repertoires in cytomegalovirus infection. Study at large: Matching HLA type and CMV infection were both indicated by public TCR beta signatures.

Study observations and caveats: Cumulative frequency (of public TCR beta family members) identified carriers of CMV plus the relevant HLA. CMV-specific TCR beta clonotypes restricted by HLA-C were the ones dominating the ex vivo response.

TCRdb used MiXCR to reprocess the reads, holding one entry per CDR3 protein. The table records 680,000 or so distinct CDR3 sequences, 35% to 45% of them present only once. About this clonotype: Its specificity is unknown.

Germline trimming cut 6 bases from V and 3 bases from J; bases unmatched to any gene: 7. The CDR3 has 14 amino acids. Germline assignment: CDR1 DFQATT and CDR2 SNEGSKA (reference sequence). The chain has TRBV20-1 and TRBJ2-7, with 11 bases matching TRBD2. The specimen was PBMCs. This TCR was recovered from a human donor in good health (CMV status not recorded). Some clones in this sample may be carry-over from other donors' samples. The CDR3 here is CSAETGTSGYEQYF. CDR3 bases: TGCAGTGCCGAGACCGGGACTAGCGGCTACGAGCAGTACTTC.